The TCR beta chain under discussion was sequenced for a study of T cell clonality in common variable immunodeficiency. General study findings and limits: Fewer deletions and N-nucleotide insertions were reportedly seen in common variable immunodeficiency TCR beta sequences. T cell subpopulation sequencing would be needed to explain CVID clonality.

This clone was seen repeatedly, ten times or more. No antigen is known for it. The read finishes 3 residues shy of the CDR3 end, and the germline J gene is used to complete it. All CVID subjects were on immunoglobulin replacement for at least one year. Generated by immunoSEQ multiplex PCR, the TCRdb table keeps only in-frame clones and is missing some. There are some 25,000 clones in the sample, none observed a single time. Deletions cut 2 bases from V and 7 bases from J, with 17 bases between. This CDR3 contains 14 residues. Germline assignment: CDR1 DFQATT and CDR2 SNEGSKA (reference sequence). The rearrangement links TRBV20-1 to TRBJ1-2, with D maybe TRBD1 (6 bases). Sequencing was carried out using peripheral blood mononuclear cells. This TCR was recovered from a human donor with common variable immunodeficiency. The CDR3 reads CSARPPGQAGGYTF. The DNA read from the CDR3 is TGCAGTGCTAGACCACCGGGACAAGCTGGTGGC.